This is a list of T cell receptor beta chains from one sample in a study of cytomegalovirus exposure and HLA in healthy donors. The assay was immunoSEQ multiplex PCR, and TCRdb's table has in-frame clones only and misses some. The table includes about 190,000 clones, approximately 70% detected once. Sequenced sample: PBMCs. These receptors came from a woman younger than 45 in good health and CMV-seropositive. Both conserved end residues are part of each CDR3. The D gene is left open where the match is weak. Part of the rows lack a size; the others show once, few, many or a class for expanded clones.

clone size,CDR3 length,J gene,V gene,D gene,CDR3 DNA,CDR3 protein
.,15,TRBJ2-5,TRBV5-6,.,TGTGCCAGCAGTCGGGACTCAATGCCACAAGAGACCCAGTACTTC,CASSRDSMPQETQYF
.,11,TRBJ2-2,TRBV27,.,TGTGCCAGCAGGAGCACCGGGGAGCTGTTTTTT,CASRSTGELFF
.,14,TRBJ1-4,TRBV6-1,.,TGTGCCAGCAGTGAGCCGGGAGGTAGTGAAAAACTGTTTTTT,CASSEPGGSEKLFF
once,15,TRBJ2-1,TRBV6-5,.,TGTGCCAGCAGTTACGATGCGGTCCAGGGGAATGAGCAGTTCTTC,CASSYDAVQGNEQFF
.,14,TRBJ1-5,TRBV6-5,.,TGTGCCAGCAGTATCAGGGATAGCAATCAGCCCCAGCATTTT,CASSIRDSNQPQHF
.,15,TRBJ2-7,TRBV28,.,TGTGCCAGCAGCATCAGCGGGTTGAGCTCCTACGAGCAGTACTTC,CASSISGLSSYEQYF
.,16,TRBJ1-1,TRBV18,TRBD1,TGTGCCAGCTCACTGAGGACAGGGGCGTTACTGACTGAAGCTTTCTTT,CASSLRTGALLTEAFF
.,15,TRBJ1-1,TRBV19,.,TGTGCCAGTAGTATAGATCCTCGGGGAAACTCTGAAGCTTTCTTT,CASSIDPRGNSEAFF
.,16,TRBJ2-3,TRBV6-4,TRBD2,TGTGCCAGCAGTGACCAAGGACTAGCGGACACAGATACGCAGTATTTT,CASSDQGLADTDTQYF
once,14,TRBJ2-2,TRBV7-6,TRBD2,TGTGCCAGCAGCTTATCGGGGGGGGACGGGGAGCTGTTTTTT,CASSLSGGDGELFF
.,15,TRBJ2-1,TRBV11-3,TRBD2,TGTGCCAGCAGCTTAGGGGGACTAGCGAGCAATGAGCAGTTCTTC,CASSLGGLASNEQFF
.,13,TRBJ1-1,TRBV19,TRBD1,TGTGCCAGTAATGACAGGGTGAACACTGAAGCTTTCTTT,CASNDRVNTEAFF
.,13,TRBJ2-1,TRBV6-1,.,TGTGCCAGCAGTGTGACGGGAGACCCTGAGCAGTTCTTC,CASSVTGDPEQFF
.,15,TRBJ2-1,TRBV4-1,TRBD2,TGCGCCAGCAGCCTGGGGACTAGCGAATACAATGAGCAGTTCTTC,CASSLGTSEYNEQFF
.,13,TRBJ1-4,TRBV28,.,TGTGCCAGCAGCCCTCCTAGGATGGAAAAACTGTTTTTT,CASSPPRMEKLFF
.,15,TRBJ1-5,TRBV28,TRBD1,TGTGCCAGCAGTACCGACAGGGGGGTCAATCAGCCCCAGCATTTT,CASSTDRGVNQPQHF
.,13,TRBJ1-1,TRBV7-7,.,TGTGCTAGCAGCTTAGCGGCGAACACTGAAGCTTTCTTT,CASSLAANTEAFF
.,14,TRBJ2-7,TRBV27,.,TGTGCCAGCAGTTTCACCAGGGGCTCCTACGAGCAGTACTTC,CASSFTRGSYEQYF
.,15,TRBJ2-7,TRBV18,TRBD1,TGTGCCAGCTCGTCGGGACAGGGGTTATACGACGAGCAGTACTTC,CASSSGQGLYDEQYF
.,17,TRBJ1-4,TRBV15,.,TGTGCCACCAGCAGAGAAGTGGGGAGCGGTTCTAATGAAAAACTGTTTTTT,CATSREVGSGSNEKLFF
.,15,TRBJ2-7,TRBV4-1,TRBD1,TGCGCCAGCAGCCAAGAAGGGACAGGGAATTACGAGCAGTACTTC,CASSQEGTGNYEQYF
.,14,TRBJ2-3,TRBV5-4,TRBD2,TGTGCCAGCAGGACTAGCGGGAGGAAGGTGGAGCAGTATTTT,CASRTSGRKVEQYF
.,15,TRBJ2-1,TRBV11-2,TRBD1,TGTGCCAGCAGCCCCCGGGACAGGCCCTCCAATGAGCAGTTCTTC,CASSPRDRPSNEQFF
.,15,TRBJ1-2,TRBV18,.,TGTGCCAGCTCACCACGGGGGGGAACTAACTATGGCTACACCTTC,CASSPRGGTNYGYTF
few,13,TRBJ2-7,TRBV27,.,TGTGCCAGCAGTTTAGACATCTCCTACGAGCAGTACTTC,CASSLDISYEQYF
.,15,TRBJ1-5,TRBV6-5,.,TGTGCCAGCAGTTACTCGACAGGACCCAATCAGCCCCAGCATTTT,CASSYSTGPNQPQHF
.,17,TRBJ2-5,TRBV19,TRBD2,TGTGCCAGTAGTATAGTAGGACTAGCGGGAGTGGACGAGACCCAGTACTTC,CASSIVGLAGVDETQYF
.,16,TRBJ1-1,TRBV6-6,.,TGTGCCAGCATTATGCAAATTTTTGGCCCGAACACTGAAGCTTTCTTT,CASIMQIFGPNTEAFF
.,15,TRBJ2-5,TRBV7-6,.,TGTGCCAGCAGCTTAGCGCAGAGTTCAGGAGAGACCCAGTACTTC,CASSLAQSSGETQYF
.,15,TRBJ2-1,TRBV28,.,TGTGCCAGCAGTTCCAGCGGTAGCTCCTACAATGAGCAGTTCTTC,CASSSSGSSYNEQFF
.,13,TRBJ2-7,TRBV28,.,TGTGCCAGCAGTTTTGGGACTCAGGGCGAGCAGTACTTC,CASSFGTQGEQYF
.,15,TRBJ2-7,TRBV9,.,TGTGCCAGCAGCGTAGCCACCGGGGGAACCTACGAGCAGTACTTC,CASSVATGGTYEQYF
.,17,TRBJ2-7,TRBV4-2,TRBD2,TGTGCCAGCAGCCAAGGACTAGCTGAAGTTACCGGGGGCGAGCAGTACTTC,CASSQGLAEVTGGEQYF
.,15,TRBJ2-7,TRBV6-1,TRBD1,TGTGCCAGCAGTGAAGGGACAGGGGGGACCTACGAGCAGTACTTC,CASSEGTGGTYEQYF
.,13,TRBJ1-1,TRBV28,.,TGTGCCAGCAGTTTGACGGGGAACACTGAAGCTTTCTTT,CASSLTGNTEAFF
.,15,TRBJ2-7,TRBV9,TRBD2,TGTGCCAGCAGCGTAGGACTAGCGGGAACGGACGAGCAGTACTTC,CASSVGLAGTDEQYF
once,17,TRBJ2-3,TRBV14,TRBD2,TGTGCCAGCAGCCAAGAAATACTAGCGGGCAGCACAGATACGCAGTATTTT,CASSQEILAGSTDTQYF
few,16,TRBJ2-2,TRBV27,TRBD2,TGTGCCAGCACGGAGCGGGGTGGTATAGGCACCGGGGAGCTGTTTTTT,CASTERGGIGTGELFF
.,18,TRBJ2-3,TRBV18,TRBD1,TGTGCCAGCTCACCAAGGTCCCGGGACAGGACTCACACAGATACGCAGTATTTT,CASSPRSRDRTHTDTQYF
.,14,TRBJ2-1,TRBV27,TRBD2,TGTGCCAGCAGTTCGAGGACTGGGGGGGATGAGCAGTTCTTC,CASSSRTGGDEQFF
.,14,TRBJ1-2,TRBV7-2,.,TGTGCCAGCAGCTTAGGGGACTCCCAGTCTGGCTACACCTTC,CASSLGDSQSGYTF
.,14,TRBJ2-7,TRBV28,.,TGTGCCAGCGAAGCCCCCAGGGGCTTCTACGAGCAGTACTTC,CASEAPRGFYEQYF
few,17,TRBJ2-2,TRBV27,TRBD1,TGTGCCAGCAGTTTATCTAGGGGACAGGGGGGCCCCGGGGAGCTGTTTTTT,CASSLSRGQGGPGELFF
.,14,TRBJ2-7,TRBV5-1,TRBD2,TGCGCCAGCAGCTCCGGGACTAAATCTACAGAGCAGTACTTC,CASSSGTKSTEQYF
.,14,TRBJ2-3,TRBV2,.,TGTGCCAGCAGGGGCGGGCCCTTCACAGATACGCAGTATTTT,CASRGGPFTDTQYF
.,15,TRBJ1-5,TRBV6-1,TRBD1,TGTGCCAGCAGTGAAGGACAGGGGGATAGTCAGCCCCAGCATTTT,CASSEGQGDSQPQHF
once,14,TRBJ2-7,TRBV27,TRBD1,TGTGCCAGCAGGGGCCGGACAGGGGCCTACGAGCAGTACTTC,CASRGRTGAYEQYF
.,16,TRBJ2-2,TRBV14,TRBD2,TGTGCCAGCAGCCAAGCCTCTAGCGGGAACACCGGGGAGCTGTTTTTT,CASSQASSGNTGELFF
.,15,TRBJ2-5,TRBV7-9,TRBD2,TGTGCCAGCAGCCAAGTAGCGGGCCTACAAGAGACCCAGTACTTC,CASSQVAGLQETQYF
.,13,TRBJ2-5,TRBV29-1,.,TGCAGCGTTGAAGGAACAGCCCAAGAGACCCAGTACTTC,CSVEGTAQETQYF
.,11,TRBJ2-4,TRBV28,TRBD1,TGTGCCAGCAGGCAAACCGGGACAGCTTACTTC,CASRQTGTAYF
.,16,TRBJ2-4,TRBV6-1,.,TGTGCCAGCAGTGAAACCATCTGGGGCGCCAAAAACATTCAGTACTTC,CASSETIWGAKNIQYF
.,15,TRBJ2-7,TRBV5-3,.,TGTGCCAGAAGCTTGGTGGGAGGATTTCCCTACGAGCAGTACTTC,CARSLVGGFPYEQYF
.,13,TRBJ2-7,TRBV29-1,TRBD2,TGCAGCGTCTTACTAGCGGGAGCGAACGAGCAGTACTTC,CSVLLAGANEQYF
.,15,TRBJ2-5,TRBV7-2,TRBD2,TGTGCCAGCAGCGCTAGCGGGAGAGAGACTGAGACCCAGTACTTC,CASSASGRETETQYF